One sample yielded the 20 T cell receptor beta chains listed below, sequenced in a study of blood T cell repertoires in COVID-19. The data were produced by immunoSEQ multiplex PCR, yet TCRdb's version contains in-frame clones alone and is incomplete. The table lists approximately 170,000 clones, 88% of them singletons. The sample consisted of peripheral blood. Every receptor here comes from a man aged 45 to 65 who had recovered from COVID-19.

The V gene is TRBV7-2, the J gene TRBJ1-5; 10 bases are a match to TRBD1. Germline V gives CDR1 SGHTA, CDR2 FQGNSA. The CDR3 totals 16 residues. V gave up 7 bases and J gave up 3 bases; unmatched junction bases: 9. The CDR3 region is CASNLAGTGVNQPQHF. CDR3 coding DNA: TGTGCCAGCAACCTAGCCGGGACAGGGGTCAATCAGCCCCAGCATTTT.

The chain is built from TRBV6-1 and TRBJ2-1; no firm D call. The CDR3 spans 15 residues. V lost 3 bases and J 0 bases, leaving 9 bases between the germline ends. Germline CDR1 MNHNS, CDR2 SASEGT. This CDR3 reads CASSDDFSSYNEQFF. CDR3 coding DNA: TGTGCCAGCAGTGACGACTTCTCCTCCTACAATGAGCAGTTCTTC.

V and J are TRBV9 and TRBJ1-1; 7 nucleotides agree with TRBD1. Trimming removed 0 bases from V and 2 bases from J; junction bases left unmatched: 7. CDR1 SGDLS and CDR2 YYNGEE come from the germline V gene. The CDR3 consists of 16 residues. The CDR3 loop is CASSVGPGGSNTEAFF. The CDR3 nucleotides are TGTGCCAGCAGCGTAGGCCCAGGGGGTTCCAACACTGAAGCTTTCTTT.

The chain uses TRBV27 and TRBJ2-1; TRBD1 matches 7 bases. CDR1 and CDR2 from the germline V gene are MNHEY and SMNVEV (reference sequence). This CDR3 region has 17 residues. The V segment lost 3 bases and the J segment 0 bases; nucleotides outside the gene matches: 8. This CDR3 reads CASSFLSTGFSYNEQFF. The CDR3 region has the DNA TGTGCCAGCAGTTTCCTATCGACAGGGTTCTCCTACAATGAGCAGTTCTTC.

The V and J genes are TRBV18 and TRBJ2-3; TRBD2 matches 7 bases. This CDR3 is built from 15 residues. With V trimmed by 2 bases and J by 0 bases, 2 bases remained unmatched. The germline CDR1 and CDR2 sequences are KGHSH and LQKENI. The CDR3 loop is CASSPTGGSTDTQYF. The CDR3 coding sequence is TGTGCCAGCTCACCAACGGGGGGTAGCACAGATACGCAGTATTTT. The variable domain in full, completed from reference TRBV18 and TRBJ2-3, reads NAGVMQNPRHLVRRRGQEARLRCSPMKGHSHVYWYRQLPEEGLKFMVYLQKENIIDESGMPKERFSAEFPKEGPSILRIQQVVRGDSAAYFCASSPTGGSTDTQYFGPGTRLTVL.

The chain couples TRBV19 to TRBJ1-1, with unresolved D. The V gene's germline CDR1 is LNHDA and CDR2 SQIVND (reference sequence). This CDR3 has 15 residues. The V gene lost 4 bases and the J gene lost 4 bases, with 16 bases spanning the gap. CDR3 sequence (DNA): TGTGCCAGTAGTACTTCCGGGATCCAGAGCACTGAAGCTTTCTTT. Amino acid sequence: CASSTSGIQSTEAFF.

V usage is TRBV27 and J usage is TRBJ2-2; D might be TRBD1 (6 bases). Looked up from germline, CDR1 is MNHEY and CDR2 is SMNVEV (reference sequence). The CDR3 spans 18 residues. Trimming took off 6 bases at V and 2 bases at J, with 22 bases between the two ends. This chain's CDR3 is CASRTKPGQRANTGELFF. The CDR3 DNA sequence: TGTGCCAGCAGAACTAAACCGGGACAAAGGGCCAACACCGGGGAGCTGTTTTTT.

This chain uses TRBV4-3 with TRBJ1-3; possibly TRBD1 for D (5 bases). With 0 bases removed from V and 4 bases from J, the gap between germline ends came to 10 bases. The CDR3 is 15 amino acids. Germline CDR1 LGHNA, CDR2 YSLEER. The CDR3 loop reads CASSQDPGPGNTIYF. Written as DNA, the CDR3 is TGCGCCAGCAGCCAAGATCCAGGGCCAGGAAACACCATATATTTT.

The chain links TRBV7-2 to TRBJ1-1; 8 bases are shared with TRBD1. V was pared by 5 bases and J by 1 base, with 9 bases of the junction left unmatched. Germline V gives CDR1 SGHTA, CDR2 FQGNSA. The CDR3 is made up of 16 amino acids. CDR3 protein: CASSLRGGTGNTEAFF. CDR3 DNA: TGTGCCAGCAGCCTAAGAGGAGGGACAGGGAACACTGAAGCTTTCTTT.

About this clone: Other nucleotide sequences from this sample produce the same CDR3. The chain joins TRBV28 to TRBJ1-4; TRBD1 might be the D (5 bases). Germline assignment: CDR1 MDHEN and CDR2 SYDVKM. The CDR3 sequence is 12 residues long. V gave up 6 bases and J gave up 3 bases, with 5 bases separating them. In nucleotides, the CDR3 is TGTGCCAGCAGACAGGCTAATGAAAAACTGTTTTTT. As protein: CASRQANEKLFF.

The chain uses TRBV7-2 and TRBJ2-7; 8 positions agree with TRBD2. The ends lost 3 bases at V and 7 bases at J; junction bases unmatched: 14. The CDR3 length is 16 residues. Germline assignment: CDR1 SGHTA and CDR2 FQGNSA. CDR3 DNA: TGTGCCAGCAGCTTGGACAGCGGGAGAAGGATGCGGGAGCAGTACTTC. Its protein product is CASSLDSGRRMREQYF.

This CDR3 reads CASSLGGQGAGEQYF. DNA for the CDR3: TGTGCCAGCAGCTTAGGAGGGCAGGGGGCCGGCGAGCAGTACTTC. The chain links TRBV7-6 to TRBJ2-7; the match to TRBD1 covers 8 bases. Losses at the gene ends were 1 base for V and 6 bases for J; bases not matched to a gene: 8. Germline V gene lookup returns CDR1 SGHVS and CDR2 FNYEAQ. The CDR3 is made up of 15 amino acids.

This clone occurred a few times. V gene TRBV11-2 combines with J gene TRBJ1-5, with 8 bases aligning to TRBD1. V was pared by 5 bases and J by 5 bases, with 5 bases of the junction left unmatched. This CDR3 region has 14 residues. Looked up from germline, CDR1 is SGHAT and CDR2 is FQNNGV. The CDR3 is CASSLGTGHQPQHF. DNA of the CDR3: TGTGCCAGCAGCCTGGGGACAGGCCATCAGCCCCAGCATTTT. The variable domain in full, with the rest retrieved from reference TRBV11-2 and TRBJ1-5, is EAGVAQSPRYKIIEKRQSVAFWCNPISGHATLYWYQQILGQGPKLLIQFQNNGVVDDSQLPKDRFSAERLKGVDSTLKIQPAKLEDSAVYLCASSLGTGHQPQHFGDGTRLSIL.

The chain combines TRBV29-1 with TRBJ1-2; D is unresolved. Trimming cost V 6 bases and J 2 bases, with 10 bases left between them. Germline V gene sequence: CDR1 SQVTM, CDR2 ANQGSEA. This CDR3 has 12 residues. This CDR3 is CSVGDSNYGYTF. The CDR3, as DNA: TGCAGCGTAGGAGATTCCAACTATGGCTACACCTTC.

This chain uses TRBV12-2 with TRBJ2-3; the DNA was not compared with TRBD1, the D call given in the table. TRBV12-2 represents a pseudogene. This CDR3 has 17 residues. As DNA, the CDR3 is TGTGCAAGTCGCTTAGACGGGACACGGGGCGGCACAGATACGCAGTATTTT. This encodes CASRLDGTRGGTDTQYF.

The chain has TRBV11-3 and TRBJ1-1; possible D gene TRBD1, 5 bases. In germline, CDR1 is SGHNT, CDR2 YENEEA. V lost 0 bases and J 5 bases, leaving 25 bases between the germline ends. There are 19 residues in the CDR3. CDR3 amino acids: CASSLDGYIPRAQKTEAFF. The CDR3 coding sequence is TGTGCCAGCAGCTTAGATGGGTACATCCCCAGGGCCCAAAAGACTGAAGCTTTCTTT.

V is TRBV12-5 and J is TRBJ2-1, with D perhaps TRBD2 (6 bases). CDR1 and CDR2 from the germline V gene are LGHNT and FRNRAP. V was pared by 7 bases and J by 2 bases, with 12 bases between. This CDR3 is built from 14 residues. The CDR3 loop reads CASVEGRTYNEQFF. CDR3 coding DNA: TGTGCTAGTGTGGAGGGGAGGACCTACAATGAGCAGTTCTTC.

This clone was seen a few times. The DNA for the CDR3 is TGTGCCAGCAGCCTACAGGGGATTTCGGGCGGGGAGCTGTTTTTT. Translation: CASSLQGISGGELFF. V gene TRBV14 combines with J gene TRBJ2-2; 7 bases align to TRBD1. This CDR3 spans 15 amino acids. CDR1 is SGHDN, CDR2 FVKESK, per germline. Trimming at V came to 4 bases and at J to 7 bases, leaving 9 bases not matched to a gene.

The chain couples TRBV6-2 or TRBV6-3 to TRBJ1-2, with TRBD1 matching 8 bases. With V trimmed by 4 bases and J by 7 bases, 8 bases remained unmatched. Germline CDR1 is MNHEY and CDR2 is SVGEGT. The CDR3 has 14 amino acids. DNA of the CDR3: TGTGCCAGCAGTTCCTGGACAGGGAAGGGTGGCTACACCTTC. Amino acids: CASSSWTGKGGYTF.

This rearrangement joins TRBV19 to TRBJ1-2; TRBD1 agrees at 11 bases. The germline CDR1 and CDR2 sequences are LNHDA and SQIVND (reference sequence). Trimming at V came to 6 bases and at J to 4 bases, leaving 10 bases not matched to a gene. The CDR3 covers 16 residues. The CDR3 loop reads CASSPPRTGGGYGYTF. For the CDR3, the DNA is TGTGCCAGTAGCCCACCCCGGACAGGGGGCGGCTATGGCTACACCTTC.